What follows are 25 T cell receptor beta chains derived from one specimen sequenced in a study of glioma-infiltrating T cells. Using RNA template, CDR3s of TCR alpha and beta were amplified with iRepertoire arm-PCR. MiXCR was run by TCRdb on the multiplex PCR reads, yielding one entry per CDR3 protein. This table has some 100,000 distinct CDR3 sequences, under 30% appearing once. The sample taken for sequencing was glioma tissue, nonneoplastic brain tissue, or PBMCs (not recorded which). The source of these receptors is a human donor with low-grade glioma or glioblastoma, undergoing nonglioma brain surgery, or in good health (not recorded which).

This rearrangement joins TRBV6-2 or TRBV6-3 to TRBJ1-5; possibly TRBD1 for D (6 bases). Trimming pared 7 bases from V and 3 bases from J, leaving 10 bases between. Germline V gene data show CDR1 as MNHEY and CDR2 as SVGEGT. The CDR3 contains 13 residues. CDR3: CASTHRDNQPQHF. In nucleotides, the CDR3 is TGTGCCAGCACTCACAGGGACAATCAGCCCCAGCATTTT.

At least ten counts were recorded for this clonotype. The chain uses TRBV6-2 or TRBV6-3 and TRBJ2-3; 10 bases line up with TRBD2. Trimming cost V 10 bases and J 5 bases; bases outside gene matches: 3. From germline, CDR1 is MNHEY and CDR2 SVGEGT. This CDR3 spans 12 amino acids. The CDR3 DNA reads as TGTGCCACCGGGACTAGCGTAGATACGCAGTATTTT. As protein: CATGTSVDTQYF.

The sample holds many counts of this clonotype. This sequence joins TRBV7-2 and TRBJ1-2, with D maybe TRBD1 (5 bases). This CDR3 is built from 14 residues. The V gene's germline CDR1 is SGHTA and CDR2 FQGNSA. Trimming removed 5 bases at V and 0 bases at J, with 10 bases between. CDR3 protein: CASSPRQSNYGYTF. CDR3 nucleotides: TGTGCCAGCAGCCCTAGACAGTCTAACTATGGCTACACCTTC. Full variable domain (missing parts from reference TRBV7-2 and TRBJ1-2): GAGVSQSPSNKVTEKGKDVELRCDPISGHTALYWYRQSLGQGLEFLIYFQGNSAPDKSGLPSDRFSAERTGGSVSTLTIQRTQQEDSAVYLCASSPRQSNYGYTFGSGTRLTVV.

The chain recombines TRBV7-2 with TRBJ1-1; 9 bases line up with TRBD1. CDR3 length equals 14 residues. Germline CDR1 and CDR2: SGHTA and FQGNSA. The V segment lost 6 bases and the J segment 1 base; nucleotides outside the gene matches: 3. The CDR3 spells CASRRGQGNTEAFF. In DNA, the CDR3 is TGTGCCAGCAGACGGGGACAGGGGAACACTGAAGCTTTCTTT. Supplemented by reference TRBV7-2 and TRBJ1-1, the full variable domain reads GAGVSQSPSNKVTEKGKDVELRCDPISGHTALYWYRQSLGQGLEFLIYFQGNSAPDKSGLPSDRFSAERTGGSVSTLTIQRTQQEDSAVYLCASRRGQGNTEAFFGQGTRLTVV.

The chain has TRBV15 and TRBJ2-5; D is unresolved. Looked up from germline, CDR1 is LNHNV and CDR2 is YYDKDF (reference sequence). V dropped 4 bases and J dropped 1 base, with 1 base sitting between them. The CDR3 loop spans 11 amino acids. CDR3 bases: TGTGCCACCAGCACCCAAGAGACCCAGTACTTC. This sequence encodes CATSTQETQYF.

This clonotype came up a few times. The chain couples TRBV29-1 to TRBJ1-2; D perhaps matches TRBD1 (5 bases). The CDR3 totals 13 residues. With 4 bases removed from V and 5 bases from J, the gap between germline ends came to 14 bases. Germline assignment: CDR1 SQVTM and CDR2 ANQGSEA. The CDR3 region has the DNA TGCAGCGTTGGGGGGGGGGATGATTATGGCTACACCTTC. This codes for CSVGGGDDYGYTF. The variable domain in full, with the rest retrieved from reference TRBV29-1 and TRBJ1-2, is SAVISQKPSRDICQRGTSLTIQCQVDSQVTMMFWYRQQPGQSLTLIATANQGSEATYESGFVIDKFPISRPNLTFSTLTVSNMSPEDSSIYLCSVGGGDDYGYTFGSGTRLTVV.

CDR3 sequence reads: CSPSFADTQYF. Written as DNA, the CDR3 is TGCAGCCCCTCATTCGCAGATACGCAGTATTTT. This chain uses TRBV29-1 with TRBJ2-3; no firm D call. The V end lost 8 bases, the J end lost 4 bases, and 10 bases lay between the germline ends. Germline V gene lookup returns CDR1 SQVTM and CDR2 ANQGSEA. CDR3 length equals 11 residues.

This clonotype occurred a few times. The chain combines TRBV7-9 with TRBJ2-7; 10 bases are shared with TRBD1. Germline V gene sequence: CDR1 SEHNR, CDR2 FQNEAQ (reference sequence). After removal of 4 bases from V and 6 bases from J, the junction contained 9 bases not matched to a gene. The CDR3 consists of 15 residues. This chain's CDR3 is CASSSSRDRGGEQYF. The CDR3 region has the DNA TGTGCCAGCAGCTCTAGCCGGGACAGGGGCGGCGAGCAGTACTTC.

This clonotype was observed at least ten times. This chain connects TRBV29-1 to TRBJ1-1, with D unresolved. With 7 bases removed from V and 3 bases from J, the gap between germline ends came to 9 bases. Germline V gene lookup returns CDR1 SQVTM and CDR2 ANQGSEA. CDR3 length: 11 residues. The CDR3 sequence is CSAAGDTEAFF. CDR3 nucleotide sequence: TGCAGCGCCGCGGGCGACACTGAAGCTTTCTTT.

This clonotype was recorded at least ten times. The V gene is TRBV27, the J gene TRBJ1-5; D remains unclear. Trimming left V 5 bases short and J 4 bases short, with 18 bases between. The CDR3 totals 16 residues. The germline V gene encodes CDR1 MNHEY and CDR2 SMNVEV (reference sequence). The CDR3 nucleotides are TGTGCCAGCAGTCCCTATGGGGTGACAACGAATCAGCCCCAGCATTTT. This codes for CASSPYGVTTNQPQHF.

This clonotype was seen at least ten times. This chain connects TRBV27 to TRBJ1-4; 9 nucleotides align to TRBD1. This CDR3 contains 16 residues. V was pared by 6 bases and J by 1 base, with 6 bases of the junction left unmatched. The germline CDR1 and CDR2 sequences are MNHEY and SMNVEV (reference sequence). The CDR3 loop reads CASRTTGGLTNEKLFF. The CDR3 DNA sequence: TGTGCCAGCAGGACTACAGGGGGCCTAACTAATGAAAAACTGTTTTTT. The full variable domain, in which reference TRBV27 and TRBJ1-4 provide the parts outside the CDR3, is EAQVTQNPRYLITVTGKKLTVTCSQNMNHEYMSWYRQDPGLGLRQIYYSMNVEVTDKGDVPEGYKVSRKEKRNFPLILESPSPNQTSLYFCASRTTGGLTNEKLFFGSGTQLSVL.

Concerning this clonotype: A single base separates this from a much larger clone, so it may be a read error. The V gene is TRBV3-1, the J gene TRBJ2-2; D is possibly TRBD2 (5 bases). The CDR3 loop spans 15 amino acids. Germline CDR1 reads LGHDT; CDR2 reads YNNKEL (reference sequence). CDR3 protein: CARSPRTSRGGELFF. The CDR3, as DNA: TGTGCCAGGAGCCCACGAACTAGTCGGGGCGGGGAGCTGTTTTTT.

This clonotype was counted at least ten times. The chain is built from TRBV29-1 and TRBJ1-4, with D maybe TRBD1 (6 bases). V lost 5 bases and J 0 bases, leaving 10 bases between the germline ends. Germline CDR1 reads SQVTM; CDR2 reads ANQGSEA. The CDR3 consists of 14 residues. CDR3 protein: CSVFTGSTNEKLFF. Written as DNA, the CDR3 is TGCAGCGTTTTCACAGGGTCAACTAATGAAAAACTGTTTTTT.

The J gene is TRBJ2-7, the V gene TRBV4-3; perhaps TRBD2 as D (6 bases). V was clipped by 0 bases and J by 1 base, with 10 bases between them. The CDR3 sequence is 15 residues long. From germline, CDR1 is LGHNA and CDR2 YSLEER. For the CDR3, the DNA is TGCGCCAGCAGCCAAGATTTACGGGGGTCCTACGAGCAGTACTTC. It codes for CASSQDLRGSYEQYF.

The chain employs TRBV14 and TRBJ1-2, with TRBD1 as a possible D gene (5 bases). This CDR3 contains 16 residues. V shed 4 bases and J shed 4 bases, with 19 bases lying between them. CDR1 SGHDN and CDR2 FVKESK come from the germline V gene. This CDR3 is CASSLQLGPESYGYTF. CDR3 DNA sequence: TGTGCCAGCAGCCTCCAGCTGGGGCCAGAAAGCTATGGCTACACCTTC.

This clonotype has at least ten counts. This sequence joins TRBV27 and TRBJ1-1; D uncertain. This CDR3 contains 13 residues. V gave up 1 base and J gave up 2 bases, with 5 bases separating them. CDR1 is MNHEY, CDR2 SMNVEV, per germline (reference sequence). Here the CDR3 reads CASSLLDNTEAFF. The DNA of the CDR3 is TGTGCCAGCAGTTTATTGGATAACACTGAAGCTTTCTTT.

Only a few counts were recorded for this clonotype. The chain uses TRBV11-3 and TRBJ1-3; 7 bases match TRBD1. This CDR3 is 17 amino acids long. Per germline, CDR1 SGHNT and CDR2 YENEEA. V lost 5 bases, J lost 0 bases, and 10 bases stayed unmatched. CDR3 in DNA: TGTGCCAGCAGCATTACAGGGGAAATATACTCTGGAAACACCATATATTTT. Translation gives CASSITGEIYSGNTIYF.

At least ten counts were recorded for this clonotype. The V and J genes are TRBV20-1 and TRBJ2-5, with 14 bases lining up with TRBD2. V shed 3 bases, J shed 5 bases, and the junction held 5 bases outside the gene matches. This CDR3 has 15 amino acids. Per germline, CDR1 DFQATT and CDR2 SNEGSKA (reference sequence). The chain's CDR3 is CSARGWTSGRETQYF. The CDR3 DNA reads as TGCAGTGCTAGGGGATGGACTAGCGGGAGGGAGACCCAGTACTTC.

The chain combines TRBV27 with TRBJ2-3; either TRBD1 or TRBD2 may supply D (6 bases each). The CDR3 is made up of 15 amino acids. Germline loops: CDR1 MNHEY, CDR2 SMNVEV (reference sequence). The CDR3 bases are TGTGACAGTTTCCGGGGGCAAGGACGCACAGATACGCAGTATTTT. Translating it yields CDSFRGQGRTDTQYF.

A remark on this clonotype: This may stem from a read error, because a much larger clone lies one nucleotide away. This rearrangement joins TRBV18 to TRBJ2-4; the D gene is possibly TRBD2 (5 bases). V lost 3 bases and J lost 9, with 15 bases in between. The V gene's germline CDR1 is KGHSH and CDR2 LQKENI. CDR3 size: 14 residues. CDR3 nucleotide sequence: TGTGCCAGCTCACCCGGGAACTCCCAAAGCATTCAGTACTTC. Translation: CASSPGNSQSIQYF.

As to this clonotype: A much bigger clone sits one base away, suggesting this may be a read error. The chain links TRBV20-1 to TRBJ2-7; D uncertain. The V and J ends lost 5 bases and 3 bases respectively, with 8 bases between them. The germline CDR1 and CDR2 sequences are DFQATT and SNEGSKA (reference sequence). The CDR3 is 11 amino acids. The CDR3 sequence: CSAGPYYEQYF. The CDR3 DNA follows: TGCAGTGCTGGACCGTACTACGAGCAGTACTTC.

This clonotype was seen ten or more times. J is TRBJ2-3 and V is TRBV20-1, with 7 bases lining up with TRBD2. The germline V gene has CDR1 DFQATT and CDR2 SNEGSKA (reference sequence). V was pared by 1 base and J by 4 bases, with 14 bases of the junction left unmatched. This CDR3 region has 17 residues. As DNA, the CDR3 is TGCAGTGCTAGAGCTCGTGTGGCGGGAGTTGAGGCAGATACGCAGTATTTT. Translation: CSARARVAGVEADTQYF.

The sample holds a few counts of this clonotype. V usage is TRBV5-1 and J usage is TRBJ2-1; D gene uncertain. V lost 7 bases, J lost 7 bases, and 9 bases lay in between. CDR1 is SGHRS and CDR2 is YFSETQ in the germline V gene. This CDR3 contains 11 residues. The CDR3 is CASGQENEQFF. CDR3 sequence (DNA): TGCGCCAGCGGTCAGGAGAATGAGCAGTTCTTC.

Regarding this clonotype: Germline and junction disagree at one end, which may indicate a read error. The gene calls are TRBV2 and TRBJ1-1; tentatively, D is TRBD1 (6 bases). Germline V gene data show CDR1 as SNHLY and CDR2 as FYNNEI. The CDR3 sequence is 13 residues long. Here the CDR3 reads CATGDLTNTEALF. DNA for the CDR3: TGTGCCACAGGGGATCTGACGAACACTGAAGCTTTATTT.

This clonotype was seen at least ten times. The genes are TRBV5-1 and TRBJ2-1; 12 bases match TRBD1. Germline CDR1 and CDR2: SGHRS and YFSETQ. With 2 bases clipped from V and 9 bases from J, the junction kept 6 bases outside the gene matches. This CDR3 region has 15 residues. The CDR3 DNA sequence: TGCGCCAGCAGCTTCGGGGACAGGGGGCTGGGTGAGCAGTTCTTC. It translates to CASSFGDRGLGEQFF.